These 30 T cell receptor beta chains were all obtained from the same sample, sequenced in a study of blood T cells in healthy people across ages. Combining a sample-barcoded 5' primer with a J-beta primer mix, a second PCR ran for about 6 to 12 cycles. TCRdb used MiXCR to reprocess the 5' RACE reads, holding one entry per CDR3 protein. The table has hundreds of thousands of distinct CDR3 sequences, around half seen once; the top ten hold 30% to 35%. Sequenced sample: blood. The receptors here all came from a woman aged 60 to 75 in good health.

The V gene is TRBV20-1, the J gene TRBJ1-5, with D maybe TRBD1 (5 bases). V lost 3 bases, J lost 4 bases, and 13 bases lay in between. Germline V gives CDR1 DFQATT, CDR2 SNEGSKA (reference sequence). The length of the CDR3 is 14 residues. CDR3 sequence: CSASGWGSNQPQHF. As DNA, the CDR3 is TGCAGTGCTAGTGGGTGGGGCAGTAATCAGCCCCAGCATTTT.

This chain joins TRBV10-3 and TRBJ1-1; the D is unclear. The CDR3 contains 15 residues. Germline V lookup: CDR1 ENHRY, CDR2 SYGVKD. V lost 3 bases to trimming and J lost 0 bases, with 11 bases between them. CDR3 in amino acids: CAISEFAEMNTEAFF. The CDR3, as DNA: TGTGCCATCAGTGAATTTGCCGAAATGAACACTGAAGCTTTCTTT.

In regard to this clonotype: A much larger clone is a single base away; this may be a read error. V and J are TRBV7-2 and TRBJ2-7, with a tentative D call TRBD2 (6 bases). The V end was cut by 5 bases, the J end by 2 bases, with 13 bases between. The CDR3 sequence is 14 residues long. Germline-derived CDR1 and CDR2 are SGHTA and FQGNSA. The chain's CDR3 is CASSIDGGTYEQYF. As DNA, the CDR3 is TGTGCCAGCAGCATAGATGGGGGGACCTACGAGCAGTACTTC.

In its sample, this clonotype was seen a few times. The chain recombines TRBV7-2 with TRBJ2-7, with no clear D. V shed 2 bases and J shed 6 bases, with 8 bases lying between them. The germline gives CDR1 SGHTA, CDR2 FQGNSA. CDR3 length equals 12 residues. CDR3 sequence (DNA): TGTGCCAGCAGCTTACGCGTTTTCGAGCAGTACTTC. Translation: CASSLRVFEQYF.

The chain carries TRBV6-5 and TRBJ2-1, with 10 positions matching TRBD2. In germline, CDR1 is MNHEY, CDR2 SVGAGI. With V trimmed by 3 bases and J by 5 bases, 7 bases remained unmatched. The CDR3 has 16 residues. The CDR3 spells CASSYSGTSVHNEQFF. CDR3 DNA sequence: TGTGCCAGCAGTTATTCCGGGACTAGCGTCCACAATGAGCAGTTCTTC.

This clonotype was counted between two and nine times. V is TRBV2 and J is TRBJ2-1; D is ambiguous. The DNA end favors TRBJ2-7, so the J call may be wrong. Germline CDR1 reads SNHLY; CDR2 reads FYNNEI. This CDR3 has 14 residues. CDR3 nucleotide sequence: TGTGCCAGCAGTGATGTTAGCTACTCCTACGAGCAGTACTTC. Its translation is CASSDVSYSYEQYF.

This clonotype was seen repeatedly, ten times or more. The chain employs TRBV11-2 and TRBJ2-3, with D perhaps being TRBD1 or TRBD2 (5 bases each). The V gene lost 2 bases and the J gene lost 2 bases, with 14 bases spanning the gap. The germline CDR1 and CDR2 sequences are SGHAT and FQNNGV. CDR3 length equals 16 residues. CDR3 bases: TGTGCCAGCAGCTTACGCCCGAAGGGGACCACAGATACGCAGTATTTT. This encodes CASSLRPKGTTDTQYF. Full variable domain (rest looked up from reference TRBV11-2 and TRBJ2-3): EAGVAQSPRYKIIEKRQSVAFWCNPISGHATLYWYQQILGQGPKLLIQFQNNGVVDDSQLPKDRFSAERLKGVDSTLKIQPAKLEDSAVYLCASSLRPKGTTDTQYFGPGTRLTVL.

V is TRBV5-1 and J is TRBJ2-1, with TRBD2 matching 14 bases. V lost 7 bases, J lost 7 bases, and 7 bases stayed unmatched. From germline, CDR1 is SGHRS and CDR2 YFSETQ. The CDR3 loop spans 15 amino acids. This CDR3 is CASQTSGRAGNEQFF. The CDR3 DNA reads as TGCGCCAGCCAGACTAGCGGGAGGGCCGGAAATGAGCAGTTCTTC.

Of note for this clonotype: One junction end does not reproduce the germline sequence, and a read error may be involved. The chain uses TRBV28 and TRBJ2-7; D uncertain. CDR3 length: 13 amino acids. Germline values: CDR1 MDHEN, CDR2 SYDVKM. CDR3 residues: CASSPTRYYEQYF. The DNA of the CDR3 is TGTGCTAGCAGCCCTACACGTTACTACGAGCAGTACTTC. Drawing the rest from reference TRBV28 and TRBJ2-7, the complete variable domain is DVKVTQSSRYLVKRTGEKVFLECVQDMDHENMFWYRQDPGLGLRLIYFSYDVKMKEKGDIPEGYSVSREKKERFSLILESASTNQTSMYLCASSPTRYYEQYFGPGTRLTVT.

The chain is built from TRBV3-1 and TRBJ2-5; either TRBD1 or TRBD2 may fit D (5 bases each). The CDR3 has 15 amino acids. CDR1 and CDR2 from the germline V gene are LGHDT and YNNKEL (reference sequence). Between the trimmed V and J ends, which lost 2 bases and 5 bases, there was a span of 15 bases. In DNA, the CDR3 is TGTGCCAGCAGCCAACCGGGGCCCGTCGGTGAGACCCAGTACTTC. Amino acid sequence: CASSQPGPVGETQYF.

The J gene is TRBJ2-1, the V gene TRBV6-5; a weak D match, TRBD1 (6 bases). Germline lookup yields CDR1 MNHEY and CDR2 SVGAGI. The CDR3 is 13 residues long. V was shortened by 11 bases and J by 4 bases, with 15 bases between the two germline ends. The CDR3 region is CALQGDKYNEQFF. In DNA form, the CDR3 reads TGTGCCCTTCAAGGGGACAAATACAATGAGCAGTTCTTC.

The CDR3 coding sequence is TGTGCCAGCAGCGTAGCTAGCGGGAGGGCCGGGGAGACCCAGTACTTC. Protein product: CASSVASGRAGETQYF. The chain uses TRBV9 and TRBJ2-7; TRBD2 matches 12 bases. The closer fit of TRBJ2-5 to the DNA end suggests the J call may be wrong. This CDR3 region has 16 residues. CDR1 is SGDLS, CDR2 YYNGEE, per germline.

This clonotype was counted many times. The chain employs TRBV4-3 and TRBJ1-2, with D perhaps matching TRBD1 (5 bases). The CDR3 length is 16 residues. The germline CDR1 and CDR2 sequences are LGHNA and YSLEER. V lost 0 bases, J lost 7 bases, and 18 bases lay in between. CDR3: CASSQDPGPRASGYTF. For the CDR3, the DNA is TGCGCCAGCAGCCAAGACCCGGGCCCCAGGGCTTCTGGCTACACCTTC.

V is TRBV4-3 and J is TRBJ2-1; 7 bases fit TRBD2. The V and J ends lost 8 bases and 8 bases, in that order; junction bases with no gene match: 9. The V gene's germline CDR1 is LGHNA and CDR2 YSLEER. The CDR3 loop spans 13 amino acids. The CDR3 DNA reads TGCGCCAGCGGCCTCGGACTAGGGGATGAGCAGTTCTTC. Protein sequence: CASGLGLGDEQFF.

The chain recombines TRBV6-6 with TRBJ2-3; D gene uncertain. Germline CDR1 and CDR2: MNHNY and SVGAGI (reference sequence). CDR3 length equals 12 residues. V gave up 6 bases and J gave up 6 bases, with 10 bases separating them. This CDR3 reads CASRSRLDTQYF. CDR3 nucleotides: TGTGCCAGCAGGTCTAGGTTGGATACGCAGTATTTT.

The rearrangement uses TRBV10-3 and TRBJ2-4, with TRBD2 identical over 8 bases. Germline assignment: CDR1 ENHRY and CDR2 SYGVKD. Trimming at V came to 4 bases and at J to 8 bases, leaving 4 bases not matched to a gene. CDR3 length equals 13 residues. The CDR3 DNA follows: TGTGCCATCAGTGGCGGGAGGACAGACATTCAGTACTTC. Translation: CAISGGRTDIQYF.

CDR3 in amino acids: CASSESRGGTPDTQYF. In nucleotides, the CDR3 is TGTGCCAGCAGCGAATCCCGGGGGGGGACACCAGATACGCAGTATTTT. The chain recombines TRBV9 with TRBJ2-3; TRBD2 matches 8 bases. The V gene end was trimmed by 3 bases and the J gene end by 4 bases; junction bases not matched to a gene: 10. Germline values: CDR1 SGDLS, CDR2 YYNGEE. This CDR3 has 16 amino acids.

The sample holds a few counts of this clonotype. The chain is built from TRBV7-2 and TRBJ1-4, with D tentatively TRBD1 (6 bases). The CDR3 covers 17 residues. Germline CDR1 reads SGHTA; CDR2 reads FQGNSA. Between the trimmed V and J ends, which lost 0 bases and 4 bases, there was a span of 15 bases. Here the CDR3 DNA reads TGTGCCAGCAGCTTAGCTGGGGGGGGCGTCGGTAATGAAAAACTGTTTTTT. This encodes CASSLAGGGVGNEKLFF.

The V gene is TRBV6-1, the J gene TRBJ2-2; TRBD2 aligns across 10 bases. J was trimmed by 4 bases and V by 6 bases; bases with no gene match: 11. The CDR3 covers 17 residues. The germline V gene has CDR1 MNHNS and CDR2 SASEGT. The CDR3 sequence: CASSRGVAGGSTGELFF. In DNA, the CDR3 is TGTGCCAGCAGCCGAGGGGTAGCGGGAGGTAGCACCGGGGAGCTGTTTTTT.

The rearrangement joins TRBV2 to TRBJ2-7; 8 bases align to TRBD2. This CDR3 comprises 14 residues. CDR1 and CDR2 (germline): SNHLY, FYNNEI. The V gene end was trimmed by 7 bases and the J gene end by 2 bases; junction bases not matched to a gene: 7. In DNA, the CDR3 is TGTGCCAGCACTCCTAGCGGGTCCCCCTACGAGCAGTACTTC. Residues: CASTPSGSPYEQYF.

The chain has TRBV29-1 and TRBJ2-1; D remains ambiguous. The CDR3 extends over 18 amino acids. Germline CDR1 SQVTM, CDR2 ANQGSEA. V gave up 1 base and J gave up 3 bases, with 22 bases separating them. The CDR3 sequence: CSVEVLGIGSGLYNEQFF. CDR3 DNA: TGCAGCGTTGAAGTCCTCGGAATTGGCAGTGGCCTCTACAATGAGCAGTTCTTC.

This clonotype was detected only once. V gene TRBV5-1 combines with J gene TRBJ1-1; D might be TRBD1 (6 bases). Germline loops: CDR1 SGHRS, CDR2 YFSETQ. Trimming pared 5 bases from V and 4 bases from J, leaving 15 bases between. The CDR3 has 14 amino acids. The CDR3 DNA reads as TGCGCCAGCAGGGAGCAGGGGTGGGGCACTGAAGCTTTCTTT. Encoded protein: CASREQGWGTEAFF.

Note on this clonotype: Since a much larger clone is just one base distant, this may be a read error. This chain links TRBV28 with TRBJ2-7; tentative D call: TRBD2 (6 bases). This CDR3 has 15 residues. Germline V gene lookup returns CDR1 MDHEN and CDR2 SYDVKM. CDR3 sequence: CASTSSPGVSCEQYF. The CDR3 coding sequence is TGTGCCAGCACCTCCAGCCCGGGAGTCTCCTGCGAGCAGTACTTC.

The gene calls are TRBV29-1 and TRBJ1-4; 8 nucleotides align to TRBD1. V was clipped by 4 bases and J by 4 bases; unmatched bases: 2. Looked up from germline, CDR1 is SQVTM and CDR2 is ANQGSEA. There are 13 residues in the CDR3. CDR3: CSVAGQVNEKLFF. The CDR3 DNA is TGCAGCGTTGCGGGACAGGTTAATGAAAAACTGTTTTTT.

Here the CDR3 DNA reads TGTGCCAGCAGCGCCGGGACAGGGAGCTACAATGAGCAGTTCTTC. Residues: CASSAGTGSYNEQFF. This rearrangement joins TRBV9 to TRBJ2-1; 9 positions agree with TRBD1. V shed 3 bases and J 3 bases; nucleotides not matched to a gene: 4. The CDR3 loop spans 15 amino acids. Germline CDR1 reads SGDLS; CDR2 reads YYNGEE.

The chain employs TRBV24-1 and TRBJ2-1; 13 positions match TRBD2. This CDR3 has 16 amino acids. J lost 9 bases, V lost 4 bases, and 8 bases had no gene match. The germline V gene has CDR1 KGHDR and CDR2 SFDVKD. CDR3 in amino acids: CATSEAGLAGVFEQFF. The CDR3 DNA reads TGTGCCACCAGTGAGGCTGGACTAGCGGGAGTCTTTGAGCAGTTCTTC.

This clonotype was picked up a small number of times. The chain joins TRBV4-3 to TRBJ1-4; tentatively, D is TRBD1 (5 bases). Trimming shortened V by 0 bases and J by 3 bases, and 17 bases separated the two germline ends. CDR3 length: 18 amino acids. Germline V gives CDR1 LGHNA, CDR2 YSLEER. The DNA of the CDR3 is TGCGCCAGCAGCCAAGACCCGCAGGGCCAAGGGGCTAATGAAAAACTGTTTTTT. Residues: CASSQDPQGQGANEKLFF.

The chain links TRBV28 to TRBJ2-5; D possibly corresponds to TRBD2 (5 bases). Looked up from germline, CDR1 is MDHEN and CDR2 is SYDVKM. The CDR3 loop spans 14 amino acids. V lost 4 bases and J 5 bases, leaving 14 bases between the germline ends. CDR3 loop: CASSSYGDRETQYF. In nucleotides, the CDR3 is TGTGCCAGCAGTTCCTACGGGGATCGGGAGACCCAGTACTTC.

This clonotype was recorded a few times. This chain joins TRBV20-1 and TRBJ2-1; 11 bases match TRBD2. Germline values: CDR1 DFQATT, CDR2 SNEGSKA (reference sequence). CDR3 length: 19 residues. The V and J ends lost 2 bases and 7 bases, in that order; junction bases with no gene match: 19. CDR3 sequence: CSARIKGLAANPLWNEQFF. In DNA, the CDR3 is TGCAGTGCTAGAATTAAGGGACTAGCGGCCAATCCCCTTTGGAATGAGCAGTTCTTC.

This clonotype has only a few counts. J is TRBJ2-5 and V is TRBV7-9; weak D call: TRBD1 (5 bases). The germline V and J ends were trimmed by 1 base and 4 bases, with 10 bases remaining between them. CDR3 length equals 14 residues. Per the germline V gene, CDR1 is SEHNR and CDR2 is FQNEAQ (reference sequence). The CDR3 reads CASSLGSRAETQYF. CDR3 in DNA: TGTGCCAGCAGCTTAGGATCCAGGGCAGAGACCCAGTACTTC.